A selection of T cell receptor beta chains follows, all from one sample in a study of blood T cell repertoires in COVID-19. TCRdb's copy holds only in-frame clones and misses some; the assay was immunoSEQ multiplex PCR. In the table there are 300,000 to 400,000 clones, about 87% of which are singletons. The specimen sequenced was peripheral blood. These receptor sequences come from a woman in her twenties or thirties with COVID-19, enrolled during active disease. Both conserved end residues are part of each CDR3. D genes are given only for firm matches. Only some rows state a clone size, as once, few, many or a class for expanded clones.

V,J,D,size,DNA,CDR3
TRBV19,TRBJ2-1,TRBD2,-,TGTGCCAGCTCCCTAGCGGTCACCTACAATGAGCAGTTCTTC,CASSLAVTYNEQFF
TRBV2,TRBJ1-2,-,-,TGTGCCAGCAGTGAGCTGACAGTGAGCTATGGCTACACCTTC,CASSELTVSYGYTF
TRBV9,TRBJ2-3,-,-,TGTGCCAGCAGCGTAGATCAGGGGGGAGATACGCAGTATTTT,CASSVDQGGDTQYF
TRBV11-2,TRBJ2-5,TRBD2,once,TGTGCCAGCAGCCCTACTAGCGGGGCAGAGACCCAGTACTTC,CASSPTSGAETQYF
TRBV19,TRBJ2-1,TRBD2,-,TGTGCCAGTAGCTTTCCTCTCAGCGGGGGGCGGAATGAGCAGTTCTTC,CASSFPLSGGRNEQFF
TRBV7-9,TRBJ2-1,-,-,TGTGCCAGCAGACCCCCGGGACAAATGTACAATGAGCAGTTCTTC,CASRPPGQMYNEQFF
TRBV5-1,TRBJ2-7,-,few,TGCGCCAGCAGCTTAGGTGGGGGGGCCGTCGAGCAGTACTTC,CASSLGGGAVEQYF
TRBV19,TRBJ1-2,-,few,TGTGCCAGTAGTCCACAGAACTATGGCTACACCTTC,CASSPQNYGYTF
TRBV11-3,TRBJ2-1,-,few,TGTGCCAGCAGCGAAAGCGGTTACAATGAGCAGTTCTTC,CASSESGYNEQFF
TRBV7-9,TRBJ1-2,-,few,TGTGCCAGCGCCACTCTACAGTCCTACTATGGCTACACCTTC,CASATLQSYYGYTF
TRBV2,TRBJ1-1,-,-,TGTGCCAGCAGTTACAGGGAGACTGAAGCTTTCTTT,CASSYRETEAFF
TRBV6-4,TRBJ2-2,TRBD1,-,TGTGCCAGCAAAGACAGGGACGACACCGGGGAGCTGTTTTTT,CASKDRDDTGELFF
TRBV18,TRBJ2-1,TRBD2,-,TGTGCCAGCTCACCGGTCGGGGGGGGCGATGAGCAGTTCTTC,CASSPVGGGDEQFF
TRBV19,TRBJ1-2,TRBD1,-,TGTGCCAGTAGAGTTCAACGGACAGGGGATGGCTACACCTTC,CASRVQRTGDGYTF
TRBV6-5,TRBJ1-1,-,-,TGTGCCAGCAGTTACTCGAGAGGGGGCACTGAAGCTTTCTTT,CASSYSRGGTEAFF
TRBV5-6,TRBJ1-2,-,-,TGTGCCAGCAGCTTTGTGGGGGCGGATGGCTACACCTTC,CASSFVGADGYTF
TRBV14,TRBJ1-3,TRBD1,few,TGTGCCAGCAGCCGGGACAGGGGGCGAAGAAACACCATATATTTT,CASSRDRGRRNTIYF
TRBV5-1,TRBJ1-2,-,-,TGCGCCAGCAGCTTGGCGCGGGGGACTAACTATGGCTACACCTTC,CASSLARGTNYGYTF
TRBV4-2,TRBJ2-2,TRBD2,-,TGTGCCAGCAGCCAAGTCTTAGCGGGGGCGAACACCGGGGAGCTGTTTTTT,CASSQVLAGANTGELFF
TRBV18,TRBJ2-1,TRBD1,-,TGTGCCAGCTCTAACCAGGGGGCCTACAATGAGCAGTTCTTC,CASSNQGAYNEQFF
TRBV2,TRBJ2-3,-,-,TGTGCCAGCAGTCCCTATGGCACAGATACGCAGTATTTT,CASSPYGTDTQYF
TRBV13,TRBJ1-1,TRBD1,-,TGTGCCAGCAGCTTCACAGGGGCCACTGAAGCTTTCTTT,CASSFTGATEAFF
TRBV12-5,TRBJ2-2,TRBD1,-,TGTGCTAGTGGTAAAGGACAGGGGGACACCGGGGAGCTGTTTTTT,CASGKGQGDTGELFF
TRBV7-3,TRBJ1-5,TRBD1,once,TGTGCCAGCAGCCCTCGGGACAGGAGAAATCAGCCCCAGCATTTT,CASSPRDRRNQPQHF
TRBV5-4,TRBJ1-1,-,few,TGTGCCAGCAGCTTGGTTCCTATCTTGAACACTGAAGCTTTCTTT,CASSLVPILNTEAFF
TRBV28,TRBJ1-6,TRBD1,-,TGTGCCAGCAGTTCTACAAGAGGGACAGTTTATAATTCACCCCTCCACTTT,CASSSTRGTVYNSPLHF
TRBV20-1,TRBJ1-1,-,-,TGCAGTGCTAGTCGGTCGGGTTACATGAACACTGAAGCTTTCTTT,CSASRSGYMNTEAFF
TRBV7-2,TRBJ1-5,-,-,TGTGCCAGCAGCCCCTGGGTGGGGGCGGGTCAGCCCCAGCATTTT,CASSPWVGAGQPQHF
TRBV7-2,TRBJ2-1,TRBD1,-,TGTGCCAGCAGCGGACAGGGGGCGGGGTCCTACAATGAGCAGTTCTTC,CASSGQGAGSYNEQFF
TRBV18,TRBJ2-7,-,-,TGTGCCAGCTCACCTTTGGACAGTACCTACGAGCAGTACTTC,CASSPLDSTYEQYF
TRBV7-8,TRBJ2-7,TRBD2,-,TGTGCCAGCAGCTTAGATGTTAGCGGGGGCTACGAGCAGTACTTC,CASSLDVSGGYEQYF
TRBV19,TRBJ2-2,TRBD2,-,TGTGCCAGTAGTATTTCGGGGGGAAACACCGGGGAGCTGTTTTTT,CASSISGGNTGELFF
TRBV5-6,TRBJ1-1,TRBD1,-,TGTGCCAGCAGCTTGGGACAGGGGGCTGAAGCTTTCTTT,CASSLGQGAEAFF
TRBV7-9,TRBJ2-3,-,-,TGTGCCAGCAGCCACCCGGCAGATACGCAGTATTTT,CASSHPADTQYF
TRBV6-2/TRBV6-3,TRBJ2-1,TRBD2,-,TGTGCCAGCAGTTATTCCTTAGCGGGGGGCAATGAGCAGTTCTTC,CASSYSLAGGNEQFF
TRBV10-3,TRBJ1-5,-,-,TGTGCCATCAGTGAGTCCGGACAGAATCAGCCCCAGCATTTT,CAISESGQNQPQHF
TRBV6-5,TRBJ1-5,-,few,TGTGCCAGTCGGGGAACAGGGCGTAATCAGCCCCAGCATTTT,CASRGTGRNQPQHF
TRBV5-1,TRBJ1-1,-,few,TGCGCCAGCAGGGGTGTTGAGGGGAACACTGAAGCTTTCTTT,CASRGVEGNTEAFF
TRBV30,TRBJ1-6,-,few,TGTGCCTGGAGTGTACTAGGGGGTAATTCACCCCTCCACTTT,CAWSVLGGNSPLHF
TRBV6-5,TRBJ1-2,TRBD1,once,TGTGCCAGCAGTTCCTCGGACAGGATAGCTAACTATGGCTACACCTTC,CASSSSDRIANYGYTF
TRBV3-1/TRBV3-2,TRBJ2-2,TRBD1,once,TGTGCCAGCAGCCGGGGACAGACTGAGAACACCGGGGAGCTGTTTTTT,CASSRGQTENTGELFF
TRBV11-2,TRBJ2-3,TRBD2,-,TGTGCCAGCAGCTTAGAACTGTTGGGACTAGCGGGGGGGTACACAGATACGCAGTATTTT,CASSLELLGLAGGYTDTQYF
TRBV5-1,TRBJ2-3,-,-,TGCGCCAGCAGGTCTCGGGACATCACAGATACGCAGTATTTT,CASRSRDITDTQYF
TRBV6-5,TRBJ2-2,-,-,TGTGCCAGCCAAATCACAGGGACCGGGGAGCTGTTTTTT,CASQITGTGELFF
TRBV2,TRBJ1-2,-,once,TGTGCCAGCAGCGTAACTCAGGGATTTGGTGGCTACACCTTC,CASSVTQGFGGYTF
TRBV19,TRBJ1-5,TRBD1,-,TGTGCCAGTAGTCTATCACAGGGGGCGTCGGGCAATCAGCCCCAGCATTTT,CASSLSQGASGNQPQHF